The 24 T cell receptor beta chains given below trace back to one sample, sequenced in a study of blood T cell repertoires in COVID-19. Data came from immunoSEQ multiplex PCR; TCRdb stores just in-frame clones and leaves some out. The sample yields 45,000 to 55,000 clones, about 83% seen once. Sequences were obtained from peripheral blood. These receptors all come from a man aged 50 to 59 with acute or convalescent COVID-19.

The chain uses TRBV5-1 and TRBJ1-2; D possibly corresponds to TRBD1 (5 bases). The CDR3 is 15 amino acids. Germline V gene data show CDR1 as SGHRS and CDR2 as YFSETQ. V was shortened by 0 bases and J by 0 bases, with 9 bases between the two germline ends. The CDR3 DNA reads TGCGCCAGCAGCTTGGACAGGAGCTCTAACTATGGCTACACCTTC. The encoded protein is CASSLDRSSNYGYTF.

This rearrangement joins TRBV12-3 or TRBV12-4 to TRBJ1-4; TRBD1 aligns across 10 bases. V lost 7 bases to trimming and J lost 7 bases; unmatched junction nucleotides: 3. The CDR3 contains 13 residues. The CDR3 loop is CASMRQGAEKLFF. DNA of the CDR3: TGTGCCAGCATGAGACAGGGGGCTGAAAAACTGTTTTTT.

The J gene is TRBJ2-3, the V gene TRBV19; TRBD2 is a possible D gene (6 bases). V lost 8 bases, J lost 1 base, and 16 bases lay in between. This CDR3 is built from 15 residues. Germline CDR1 reads LNHDA; CDR2 reads SQIVND (reference sequence). CDR3 loop: CASSSGGGGTDTQYF. For the CDR3, the DNA is TGTGCCAGTTCCTCCGGGGGTGGGGGCACAGATACGCAGTATTTT.

J is TRBJ1-3 and V is TRBV15, with a possible D match to TRBD1 (6 bases). Germline V gene data show CDR1 as LNHNV and CDR2 as YYDKDF (reference sequence). The CDR3 runs to 15 residues. Trimming pared 0 bases from V and 6 bases from J, leaving 12 bases between. In DNA form, the CDR3 reads TGTGCCACCAGCAGAGATGGACAGCCGAAAAACACCATATATTTT. Residues: CATSRDGQPKNTIYF.

V usage is TRBV19 and J usage is TRBJ2-1, with 7 bases lining up with TRBD2. Trimming removed 3 bases from V and 3 bases from J; junction bases left unmatched: 2. CDR1 is LNHDA, CDR2 SQIVND, per germline (reference sequence). This CDR3 is 14 amino acids long. The CDR3 loop reads CASSMGGSYNEQFF. CDR3 sequence (DNA): TGTGCCAGTAGTATGGGAGGGAGCTACAATGAGCAGTTCTTC.

This clone was seen only a few times. The genes are TRBV28 and TRBJ2-1; 7 positions agree with TRBD2. This CDR3 has 11 amino acids. Germline CDR1 MDHEN, CDR2 SYDVKM. V shed 4 bases and J 16 bases; nucleotides not matched to a gene: 7. CDR3 DNA sequence: TGTGCCAGCAGTTCGGGACTAACTTTCTTCTTC. Translated, it gives CASSSGLTFFF. The whole variable domain, remainder taken from reference TRBV28 and TRBJ2-1, is DVKVTQSSRYLVKRTGEKVFLECVQDMDHENMFWYRQDPGLGLRLIYFSYDVKMKEKGDIPEGYSVSREKKERFSLILESASTNQTSMYLCASSSGLTFFFGPGTRLTVL.

The rearrangement links TRBV3-1 (or the pseudogene TRBV3-2) to TRBJ2-5; 8 nucleotides match TRBD2. There are 17 residues in the CDR3. V dropped 2 bases and J dropped 4; count of bases not matched to a gene: 12. The V gene's germline CDR1 is LGHDT and CDR2 YNNKEL (reference sequence). The CDR3 DNA follows: TGTGCCAGCAGCCAAAGGGGGGGGACTAGGGGTCGAGAGACCCAGTACTTC. Encoded protein: CASSQRGGTRGRETQYF.

The chain couples TRBV9 to TRBJ2-3, with 10 bases identical to TRBD2. Trimming took 2 bases from V and 6 from J; bases not matched to a gene: 6. Germline-derived CDR1 and CDR2 are SGDLS and YYNGEE. The CDR3 sequence is 15 residues long. The chain's CDR3 is CASSVLAGELDTQYF. In nucleotides, the CDR3 is TGTGCCAGCAGCGTTCTAGCGGGAGAGTTGGATACGCAGTATTTT.

The gene calls are TRBV30 and TRBJ2-7; a weak D match, TRBD1 (6 bases). CDR1 is GTSNPN and CDR2 is SVGIG in the germline V gene (reference sequence). CDR3 length: 13 amino acids. Trimming took 2 bases from V and 4 from J, leaving 12 bases between them. CDR3 sequence reads: CAWSTGQTYEQYF. The DNA of the CDR3 is TGTGCCTGGAGTACTGGACAGACATACGAGCAGTACTTC.

The chain is built from TRBV28 and TRBJ1-2, with 7 nucleotides matching TRBD1. Germline CDR1 reads MDHEN; CDR2 reads SYDVKM. The ends lost 1 base at V and 8 bases at J; junction bases unmatched: 7. This CDR3 comprises 14 residues. CDR3 loop: CASSLFSRGEGYTF. CDR3 sequence (DNA): TGTGCCAGCAGTTTATTCTCCAGGGGGGAAGGCTACACCTTC.

The chain uses TRBV7-2 and TRBJ2-5, with a possible D match to TRBD1 (5 bases). The length of the CDR3 is 12 residues. Trimming cost V 3 bases and J 11 bases, with 13 bases left between them. Germline values: CDR1 SGHTA, CDR2 FQGNSA. In DNA, the CDR3 is TGTGCCAGCAGCTTGTCGTGGGGCGGACAGTACTTC. This codes for CASSLSWGGQYF.

This clone showed up just a few times. The genes are TRBV7-8 and TRBJ1-2; 8 bases agree with TRBD1. Trimming removed 5 bases from V and 7 bases from J; junction bases left unmatched: 6. The CDR3 has 13 residues. Germline V lookup: CDR1 SGHVS, CDR2 FQNEAQ. Written as DNA, the CDR3 is TGTGCCAGCAGCAAAACAGGGGGAGGTGGCTACACCTTC. Amino acid sequence: CASSKTGGGGYTF.

This clone was observed a few times. The CDR3 nucleotides are TGTGCCAGCAGCTTGATCCTTTCGACAGGGGGTTATGGGGAGACCCAGTACTTC. Its protein product is CASSLILSTGGYGETQYF. The chain is built from TRBV5-5 and TRBJ2-5; 9 bases are shared with TRBD1. In germline, CDR1 is SGHKS, CDR2 YYEKEE (reference sequence). V dropped 1 base and J dropped 5; count of bases not matched to a gene: 15. The CDR3 runs to 18 residues.

The gene calls are TRBV30 and TRBJ2-7; TRBD2 matches at 11 bases. The CDR3 contains 16 residues. Germline values: CDR1 GTSNPN, CDR2 SVGIG (reference sequence). Germline trimming cut 4 bases from V and 1 base from J; bases unmatched to any gene: 9. In DNA, the CDR3 is TGTGCCTGGATTCCGAAGGGACTAGCGGTTTCCTACGAGCAGTACTTC. Its protein is CAWIPKGLAVSYEQYF.

This chain uses TRBV9 with TRBJ2-3; a weak D match, TRBD2 (5 bases). This CDR3 has 16 amino acids. Germline assignment: CDR1 SGDLS and CDR2 YYNGEE. The ends were cut back, 0 bases at V and 1 base at J, with 12 bases in the middle. CDR3: CASSVVSSSRTDTQYF. The DNA for the CDR3 is TGTGCCAGCAGCGTAGTTTCTAGCAGCCGCACAGATACGCAGTATTTT.

The J gene is TRBJ2-7, the V gene TRBV11-2; D is ambiguous. V was pared by 3 bases and J by 2 bases, with 5 bases between. This CDR3 comprises 12 residues. The germline CDR1 and CDR2 sequences are SGHAT and FQNNGV. The CDR3 DNA sequence: TGTGCCAGCAGCTTCCTCGCCTACGAGCAGTACTTC. This gives the protein CASSFLAYEQYF.

V usage is TRBV4-3 and J usage is TRBJ2-1, with 7 bases identical to TRBD1. V gave up 2 bases and J gave up 10 bases; unmatched junction bases: 20. The CDR3 covers 18 residues. Germline V gene sequence: CDR1 LGHNA, CDR2 YSLEER. CDR3 residues: CASSQRPHLGGAADEQFF. Written as DNA, the CDR3 is TGCGCCAGCAGCCAAAGGCCGCACCTAGGGGGCGCGGCGGACGAGCAGTTCTTC.

The chain recombines TRBV3-1 (or the pseudogene TRBV3-2) with TRBJ1-4; D uncertain. The CDR3 consists of 15 residues. Germline lookup yields CDR1 LGHDT and CDR2 YNNKEL (reference sequence). V lost 1 base, J lost 3 bases, and 9 bases lay in between. This CDR3 reads CASSQGPPANEKLFF. CDR3 nucleotide sequence: TGTGCCAGCAGCCAAGGTCCTCCTGCTAATGAAAAACTGTTTTTT.

The J gene is TRBJ2-7, the V gene TRBV5-4; D is unclear. The CDR3 runs to 13 residues. Germline V gene data show CDR1 as SGHNT and CDR2 as YYREEE (reference sequence). V lost 0 bases to trimming and J lost 2 bases, with 6 bases between them. The CDR3 DNA reads TGTGCCAGCAGCTTGGGCAGCGCCTACGAGCAGTACTTC. Protein product: CASSLGSAYEQYF.

The CDR3 sequence is CASSQEVSGMLDGYTF. CDR3 DNA: TGTGCCAGCAGCCAAGAGGTCTCAGGGATGCTCGATGGCTACACCTTC. The chain links TRBV4-2 to TRBJ1-2; tentative D call: TRBD1 (5 bases). The V and J ends lost 0 bases and 6 bases respectively, with 17 bases between them. CDR1 and CDR2 (germline): LGHNA, YNFKEQ. The CDR3 is 16 residues long.

This clone is judged medium-sized. Compared with germline, one end of the junction differs, possibly owing to a read error. This rearrangement joins TRBV14 to TRBJ1-1, with TRBD1 matching over 7 bases. In germline, CDR1 is SGHDN, CDR2 FVKESK. The CDR3 covers 14 residues. CDR3 in DNA: TGTGCCAGCAGCCTACTACAGGGGAACGCTGAAGCTTTCTTT. This encodes CASSLLQGNAEAFF.

The chain joins TRBV28 to TRBJ1-2; D is perhaps TRBD1 (6 bases). CDR3 length: 16 amino acids. V shed 3 bases and J shed 7 bases, with 21 bases lying between them. Germline lookup yields CDR1 MDHEN and CDR2 SYDVKM. The CDR3 region is CASSLVAGAARAGYTF. The CDR3, as DNA: TGTGCCAGCAGTTTGGTGGCAGGGGCTGCTCGAGCTGGCTACACCTTC.

This chain uses TRBV11-3 with TRBJ2-1; D is unclear. The CDR3 loop spans 13 amino acids. Per the germline V gene, CDR1 is SGHNT and CDR2 is YENEEA. V was trimmed by 2 bases and J by 9 bases, leaving 11 bases between them. The CDR3 DNA reads TGTGCCAGCAGCTTACCAGGTTTTGGTGAGCAGTTCTTC. Protein product: CASSLPGFGEQFF.

Only a few counts were recorded for this clone. V gene TRBV28 combines with J gene TRBJ1-1, with 8 bases that match TRBD1. J gave up 1 base and V 4 bases, and 11 bases lay outside the gene matches. CDR3 length equals 17 residues. CDR1 is MDHEN, CDR2 SYDVKM, per germline. The CDR3 nucleotides are TGTGCCAGCAGTTCACGGACAGGGATGGGGCCGAACACTGAAGCTTTCTTT. It codes for CASSSRTGMGPNTEAFF. Variable domain in full (rest from reference TRBV28 and TRBJ1-1): DVKVTQSSRYLVKRTGEKVFLECVQDMDHENMFWYRQDPGLGLRLIYFSYDVKMKEKGDIPEGYSVSREKKERFSLILESASTNQTSMYLCASSSRTGMGPNTEAFFGQGTRLTVV.